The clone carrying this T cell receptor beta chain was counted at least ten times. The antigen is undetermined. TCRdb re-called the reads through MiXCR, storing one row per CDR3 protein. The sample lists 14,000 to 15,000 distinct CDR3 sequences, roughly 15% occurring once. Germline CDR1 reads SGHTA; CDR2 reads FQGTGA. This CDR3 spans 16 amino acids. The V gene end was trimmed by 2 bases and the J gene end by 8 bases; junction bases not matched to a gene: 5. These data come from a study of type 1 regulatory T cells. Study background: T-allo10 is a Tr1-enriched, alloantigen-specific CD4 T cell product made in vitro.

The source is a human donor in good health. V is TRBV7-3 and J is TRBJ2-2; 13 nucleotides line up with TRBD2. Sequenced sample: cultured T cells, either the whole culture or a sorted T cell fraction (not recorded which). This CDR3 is CASSLAGTSGIGELFF. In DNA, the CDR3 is TGTGCCAGCAGCTTAGCCGGGACTAGCGGGATTGGGGAGCTGTTTTTT.